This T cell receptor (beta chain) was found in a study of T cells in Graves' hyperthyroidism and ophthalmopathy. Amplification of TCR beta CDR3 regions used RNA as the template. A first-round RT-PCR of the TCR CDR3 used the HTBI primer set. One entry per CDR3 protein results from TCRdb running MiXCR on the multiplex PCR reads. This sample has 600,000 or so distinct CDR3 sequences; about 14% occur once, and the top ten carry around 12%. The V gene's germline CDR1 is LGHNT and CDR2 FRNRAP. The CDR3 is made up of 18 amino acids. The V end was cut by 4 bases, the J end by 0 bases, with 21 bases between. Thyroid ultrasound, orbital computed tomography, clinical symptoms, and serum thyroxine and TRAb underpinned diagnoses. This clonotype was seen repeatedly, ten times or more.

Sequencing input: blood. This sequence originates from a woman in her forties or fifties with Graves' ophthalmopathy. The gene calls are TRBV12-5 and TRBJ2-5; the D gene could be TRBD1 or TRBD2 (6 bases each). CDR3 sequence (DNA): TGTGCTAGTGGTTGGTACCCGGGGGCCGGGGGAAACCAAGAGACCCAGTACTTC. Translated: CASGWYPGAGGNQETQYF. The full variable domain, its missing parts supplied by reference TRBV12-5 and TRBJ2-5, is DARVTQTPRHKVTEMGQEVTMRCQPILGHNTVFWYRQTMMQGLELLAYFRNRAPLDDSGMPKDRFSAEMPDATLATLKIQPSEPRDSAVYFCASGWYPGAGGNQETQYFGPGTRLLVL.